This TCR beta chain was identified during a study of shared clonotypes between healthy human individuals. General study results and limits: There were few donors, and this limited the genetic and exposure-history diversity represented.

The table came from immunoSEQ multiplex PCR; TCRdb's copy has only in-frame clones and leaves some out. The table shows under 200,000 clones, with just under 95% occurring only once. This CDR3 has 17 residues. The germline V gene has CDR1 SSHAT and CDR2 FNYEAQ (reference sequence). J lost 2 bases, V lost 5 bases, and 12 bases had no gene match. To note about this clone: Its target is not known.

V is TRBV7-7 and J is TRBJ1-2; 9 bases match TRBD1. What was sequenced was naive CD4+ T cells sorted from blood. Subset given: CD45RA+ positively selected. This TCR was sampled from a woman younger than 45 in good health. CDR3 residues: CASSPGLGQGKNYGYTF. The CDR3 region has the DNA TGTGCCAGCAGCCCTGGCCTCGGACAGGGGAAGAACTATGGCTACACCTTC.